A selection of T cell receptor beta chains follows, all from one sample in a study. TCRdb ran MiXCR on the RT-PCR reads and lists one entry per CDR3 protein. The sample comprises about 700,000 distinct CDR3 sequences, 14% of which are singletons, and 3.6% rests with the top ten. Sequenced material: memory CD4+ T cells from blood. These TCRs come from a female donor in good health, serving as a healthy control. CDR3s include the opening cysteine and the closing phenylalanine or tryptophan. Each record gives: clone size, V gene, CDR3 protein. Expanded clones are given a class, and other clones once, few, many or no size at all.

size: NA; V: TRBV3-1; CDR3: CASSLREGQETQYF
size: NA; V: TRBV9; CDR3: CASSVELAGLNTGELFF
size: NA; V: TRBV7-2; CDR3: CASSLRVSGGGEDEQFF
size: NA; V: TRBV18; CDR3: CASSPPGGYTDTQYF
size: NA; V: TRBV11-2; CDR3: CASSSTGQPYNEQFF
size: NA; V: TRBV7-2; CDR3: CASSWRDGNQPQHF
size: many; V: TRBV4-2; CDR3: CASSQRREVEETQYF
size: few; V: TRBV9; CDR3: CASSVSGTNPTDTQYF
size: NA; V: TRBV6-2/TRBV6-3; CDR3: CASSYSLGAYGYTF
size: few; V: TRBV12-3/TRBV12-4; CDR3: CASSSGVFGETQYF
size: few; V: TRBV7-6; CDR3: CASSLVGGGNSYNEQFF
size: NA; V: TRBV20-1; CDR3: CSARGWGGPSYNEQFF
size: NA; V: TRBV7-8; CDR3: CASSQFLGEVRTEAFF
size: many; V: TRBV12-3/TRBV12-4; CDR3: CASSFGGNGNNEQFF
size: NA; V: TRBV20-1; CDR3: CSARDNRMNTEAFF
size: NA; V: TRBV7-2; CDR3: CASSLGIGEVETQYF
size: NA; V: TRBV4-2; CDR3: CASSQDQTADVDTQYF
size: few; V: TRBV6-1; CDR3: CASSPWTGGRTDTQYF
size: NA; V: TRBV5-1; CDR3: CASGGLAGDADEQYF
size: few; V: TRBV9; CDR3: CASSVDPMPYGYTF
size: many; V: TRBV5-1; CDR3: CASSWLPNRETYEQYF
size: NA; V: TRBV25-1; CDR3: CASNRGVGEKLFF
size: NA; V: TRBV4-3; CDR3: CASSQAIGGGFNNEQFF
size: NA; V: TRBV20-1; CDR3: CSAREIINAKLALYNEQFF
size: NA; V: TRBV6-6; CDR3: CASSYGKRGASTDTQYF
size: many; V: TRBV5-1; CDR3: CASSLDITDTQYF
size: once; V: TRBV10-3; CDR3: CAISESLAGEVEQFF
size: few; V: TRBV30; CDR3: CAWTVGAYGYTF
size: few; V: TRBV28; CDR3: CASSLIAGRPVYTQYF
size: few; V: TRBV20-1; CDR3: CSARPGQGRDEQYF
size: many; V: TRBV5-1; CDR3: CASSSGAGSMGETQYF
size: many; V: TRBV27; CDR3: CASSPTSGAFGEQYF
size: many; V: TRBV6-5; CDR3: CASSPRTSRDEQYF
size: many; V: TRBV10-3; CDR3: CAISGSQAVGYTF